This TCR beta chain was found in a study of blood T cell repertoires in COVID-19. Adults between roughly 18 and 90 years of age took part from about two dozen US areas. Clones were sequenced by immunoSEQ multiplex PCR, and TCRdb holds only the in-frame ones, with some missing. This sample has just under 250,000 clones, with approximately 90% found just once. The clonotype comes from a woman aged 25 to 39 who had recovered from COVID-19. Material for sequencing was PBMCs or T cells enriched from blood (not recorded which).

The CDR3 DNA follows: TGTGCCAGCTATACTCCCTACGAGCAGTACTTC. Its protein is CASYTPYEQYF. The V gene is TRBV2, the J gene TRBJ2-7; D gene ambiguous. The V gene lost 8 bases and the J gene lost 2 bases, with 7 bases spanning the gap. The CDR3 covers 11 residues. The germline V gene encodes CDR1 SNHLY and CDR2 FYNNEI.